This note documents a single T cell receptor (beta chain) sequence. The sample comes from a study of blood T cell repertoires in COVID-19. Turning to the study itself: COVID-19 samples from acute and convalescent phases originated in the United States, Italy and Spain. The cDNA or gDNA used as material had been derived from T cells, B-cell-depleted T cells, or PBMCs.

A Seattle source enrolled patients during active infection and followed them longitudinally. CDR3 length: 13 amino acids. After removal of 2 bases from V and 4 bases from J, the junction contained 1 base not matched to a gene. Germline values: CDR1 GTSNPN, CDR2 SVGIG (reference sequence). Original data processing: Reference gene primer amplification gave nucleated cell count estimates. Sequenced by immunoSEQ multiplex PCR; TCRdb stores in-frame clones only, minus some. D and trimming come from the DNA, and the V and J calls and clone size come from that table. Among around 370,000 clones listed, roughly 86% were seen once.

What was sequenced was peripheral blood. This clonotype originated in a woman in her 70s with COVID-19, enrolled during active disease. J is TRBJ1-3 and V is TRBV30; 8 bases are a match to TRBD1. This chain's CDR3 is CAWSRDRGNTIYF. In DNA form, the CDR3 reads TGTGCCTGGAGTCGGGACAGGGGAAACACCATATATTTT. The whole variable domain, filled in from reference TRBV30 and TRBJ1-3, reads SQTIHQWPATLVQPVGSPLSLECTVEGTSNPNLYWYRQAAGRGLQLLFYSVGIGQISSEVPQNLSASRPQDRQFILSSKKLLLSDSGFYLCAWSRDRGNTIYFGEGSWLTVV.